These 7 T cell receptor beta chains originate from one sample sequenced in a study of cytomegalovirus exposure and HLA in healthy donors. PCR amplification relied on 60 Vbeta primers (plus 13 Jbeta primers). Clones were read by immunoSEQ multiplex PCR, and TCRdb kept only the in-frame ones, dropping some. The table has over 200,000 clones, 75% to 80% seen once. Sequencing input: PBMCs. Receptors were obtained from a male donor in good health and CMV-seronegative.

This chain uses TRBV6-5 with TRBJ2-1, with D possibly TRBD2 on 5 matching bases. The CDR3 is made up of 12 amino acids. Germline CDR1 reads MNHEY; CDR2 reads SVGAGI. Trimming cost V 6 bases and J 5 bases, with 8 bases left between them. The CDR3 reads CASRGLDNEQFF. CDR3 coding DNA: TGTGCCAGCAGAGGACTTGACAATGAGCAGTTCTTC.

In DNA form, the CDR3 reads TGTGCCATCAGTGGCCGGGACAGGGACACCGGGGAGCTGTTTTTT. Translating it yields CAISGRDRDTGELFF. The rearrangement uses TRBV10-3 and TRBJ2-2, with 9 bases fitting TRBD1. This CDR3 is built from 15 residues. Germline CDR1 reads ENHRY; CDR2 reads SYGVKD. With V trimmed by 4 bases and J by 3 bases, 3 bases remained unmatched.

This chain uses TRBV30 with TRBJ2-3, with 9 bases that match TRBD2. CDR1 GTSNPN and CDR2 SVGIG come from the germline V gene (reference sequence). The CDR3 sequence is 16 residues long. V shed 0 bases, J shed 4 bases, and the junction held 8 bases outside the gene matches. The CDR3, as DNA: TGTGCCTGGAGTGTATCGGCGCGGGGGGGCGCAGATACGCAGTATTTT. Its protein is CAWSVSARGGADTQYF. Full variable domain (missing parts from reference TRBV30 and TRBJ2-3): SQTIHQWPATLVQPVGSPLSLECTVEGTSNPNLYWYRQAAGRGLQLLFYSVGIGQISSEVPQNLSASRPQDRQFILSSKKLLLSDSGFYLCAWSVSARGGADTQYFGPGTRLTVL.

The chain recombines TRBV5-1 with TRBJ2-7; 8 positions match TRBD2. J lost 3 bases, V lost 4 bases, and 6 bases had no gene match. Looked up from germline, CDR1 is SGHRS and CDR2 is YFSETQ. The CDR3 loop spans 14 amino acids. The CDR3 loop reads CASSARGGYYEQYF. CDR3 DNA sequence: TGCGCCAGCAGCGCCCGGGGGGGCTACTACGAGCAGTACTTC.

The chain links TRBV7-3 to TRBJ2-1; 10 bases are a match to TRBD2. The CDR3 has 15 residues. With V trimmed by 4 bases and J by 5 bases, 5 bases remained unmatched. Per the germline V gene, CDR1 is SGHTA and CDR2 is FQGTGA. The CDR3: CASSSIAGGHNEQFF. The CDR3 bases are TGTGCCAGCAGCTCGATAGCGGGGGGTCACAATGAGCAGTTCTTC.

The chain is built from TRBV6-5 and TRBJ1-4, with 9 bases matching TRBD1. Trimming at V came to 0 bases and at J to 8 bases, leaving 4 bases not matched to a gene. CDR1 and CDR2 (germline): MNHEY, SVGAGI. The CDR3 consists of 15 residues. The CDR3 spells CASSYSGTGLEKLFF. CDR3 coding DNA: TGTGCCAGCAGTTACTCCGGGACAGGGTTGGAAAAACTGTTTTTT.

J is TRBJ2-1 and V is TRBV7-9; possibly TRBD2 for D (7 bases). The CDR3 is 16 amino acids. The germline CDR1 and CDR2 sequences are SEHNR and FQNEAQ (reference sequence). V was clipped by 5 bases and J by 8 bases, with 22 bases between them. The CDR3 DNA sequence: TGTGCCAGCAGCCATGCGCAAGGGAGGGGGAGGGATGAGCAGTTCTTC. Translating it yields CASSHAQGRGRDEQFF.